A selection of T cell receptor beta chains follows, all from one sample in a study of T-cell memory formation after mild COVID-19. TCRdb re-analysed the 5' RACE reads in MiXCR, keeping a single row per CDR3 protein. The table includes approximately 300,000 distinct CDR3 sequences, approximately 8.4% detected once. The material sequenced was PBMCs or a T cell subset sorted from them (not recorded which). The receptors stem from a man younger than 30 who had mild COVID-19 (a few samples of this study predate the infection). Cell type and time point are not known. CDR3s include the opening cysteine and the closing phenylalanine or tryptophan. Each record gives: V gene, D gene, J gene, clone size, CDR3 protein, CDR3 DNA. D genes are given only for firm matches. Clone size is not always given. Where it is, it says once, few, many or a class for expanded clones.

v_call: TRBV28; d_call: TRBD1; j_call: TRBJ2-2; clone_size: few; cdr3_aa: CASSPRDRGQSGELFF; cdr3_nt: TGTGCCAGCAGCCCCCGGGACAGGGGGCAATCCGGGGAGCTGTTTTTT
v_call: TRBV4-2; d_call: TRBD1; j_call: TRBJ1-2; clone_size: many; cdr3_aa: CASSRAATGGVENGYTF; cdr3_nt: TGTGCCAGCAGCCGAGCAGCCACAGGGGGCGTAGAGAATGGCTACACCTTC
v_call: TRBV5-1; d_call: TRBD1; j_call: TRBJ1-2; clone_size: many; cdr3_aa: CASSGTGEESYTF; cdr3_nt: TGCGCCAGCAGCGGGACAGGGGAAGAGAGCTACACCTTC
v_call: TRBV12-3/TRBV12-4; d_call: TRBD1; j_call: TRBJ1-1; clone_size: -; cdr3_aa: CASSPSRGGLVNTEAFF; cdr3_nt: TGTGCCAGCAGCCCTTCTAGAGGGGGCCTCGTGAACACTGAAGCTTTCTTT
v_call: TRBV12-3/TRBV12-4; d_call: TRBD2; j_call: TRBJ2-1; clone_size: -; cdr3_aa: CASSPLAPTSGRFF; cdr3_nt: TGTGCCAGCAGTCCCCTGGCCCCAACTAGCGGGAGGTTCTTC
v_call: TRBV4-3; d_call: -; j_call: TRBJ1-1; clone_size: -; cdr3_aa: CASSQDLGTPPTEAFF; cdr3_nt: TGCGCCAGCAGCCAAGATCTGGGCACGCCACCAACTGAAGCTTTCTTT
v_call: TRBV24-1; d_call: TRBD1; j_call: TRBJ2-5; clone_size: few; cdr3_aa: CATSDSDRDRGGETQYF; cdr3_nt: TGTGCCACCAGTGATTCGGACCGGGACAGGGGGGGAGAGACCCAGTACTTC
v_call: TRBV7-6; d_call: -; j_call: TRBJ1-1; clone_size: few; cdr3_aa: CASSPTTRVGEAFF; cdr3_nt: TGTGCCAGCAGCCCCACAACAAGGGTCGGTGAAGCTTTCTTT
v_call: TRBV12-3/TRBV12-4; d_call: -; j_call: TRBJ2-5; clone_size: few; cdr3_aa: CASSLRLQGETQYF; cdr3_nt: TGTGCCAGCAGTCTAAGGTTGCAGGGAGAGACCCAGTACTTC
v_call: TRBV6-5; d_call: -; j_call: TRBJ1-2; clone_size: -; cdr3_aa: CASSYSDGGLYGYTF; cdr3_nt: TGTGCCAGCAGTTACTCCGACGGTGGGCTCTATGGCTACACCTTC
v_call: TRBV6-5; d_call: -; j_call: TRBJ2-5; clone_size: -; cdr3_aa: CASSHAWETQYF; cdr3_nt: TGTGCCAGCAGTCACGCTTGGGAGACCCAGTACTTC
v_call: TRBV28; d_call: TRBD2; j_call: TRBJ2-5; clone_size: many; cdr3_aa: CASMAGGRLIATQYF; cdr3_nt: TGTGCCAGCATGGCGGGGGGGAGGCTTATTGCGACCCAGTACTTC
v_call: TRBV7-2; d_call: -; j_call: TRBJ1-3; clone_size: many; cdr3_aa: CASSLVRAGNTIYF; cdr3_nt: TGTGCCAGCAGCTTAGTCCGGGCTGGAAACACCATATATTTT
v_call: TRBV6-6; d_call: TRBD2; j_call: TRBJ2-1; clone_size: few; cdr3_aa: CASSYGGGTYNEQFF; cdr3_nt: TGTGCCAGCAGTTACGGGGGGGGGACCTACAATGAGCAGTTCTTC
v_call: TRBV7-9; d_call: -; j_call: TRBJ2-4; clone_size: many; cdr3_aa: CASSPRRGVENIQYF; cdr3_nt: TGTGCCAGCAGCCCAAGGAGGGGGGTTGAAAACATTCAGTACTTC
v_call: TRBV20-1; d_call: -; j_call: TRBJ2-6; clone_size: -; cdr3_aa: CSAAGSTGANVLTF; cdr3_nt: TGCAGTGCTGCAGGGTCAACTGGGGCCAACGTCCTGACTTTC
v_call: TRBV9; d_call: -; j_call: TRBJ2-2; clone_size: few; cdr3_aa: CASSGGVQTGELFF; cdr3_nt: TGTGCCAGCAGCGGGGGGGTCCAGACCGGGGAGCTGTTTTTT
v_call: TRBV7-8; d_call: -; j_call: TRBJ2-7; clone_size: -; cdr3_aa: CASSLPGTAAYEQYF; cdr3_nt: TGTGCCAGCAGCTTACCCGGGACGGCCGCCTACGAGCAGTACTTC
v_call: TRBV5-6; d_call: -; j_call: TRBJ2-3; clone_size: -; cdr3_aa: CASSFSGRTDTQYF; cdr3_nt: TGTGCCAGCAGCTTCTCTGGGAGGACAGATACGCAGTATTTT
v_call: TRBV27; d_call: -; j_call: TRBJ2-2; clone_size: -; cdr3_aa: CASSWGGAAGELFF; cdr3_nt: TGTGCCAGCAGTTGGGGGGGGGCCGCCGGGGAGCTGTTTTTT
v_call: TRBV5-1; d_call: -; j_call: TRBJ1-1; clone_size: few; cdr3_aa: CASSTQGMNTEAFF; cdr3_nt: TGCGCCAGCTCGACCCAGGGAATGAACACTGAAGCTTTCTTT
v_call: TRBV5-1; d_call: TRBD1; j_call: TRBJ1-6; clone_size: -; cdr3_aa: CASSSGQGYSPLHF; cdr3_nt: TGCGCCAGCAGCTCCGGACAGGGCTATTCACCCCTCCACTTT
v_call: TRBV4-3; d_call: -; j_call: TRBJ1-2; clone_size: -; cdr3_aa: CASSLDWGGYTF; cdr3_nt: TGCGCCAGCAGCCTCGACTGGGGGGGCTACACCTTC
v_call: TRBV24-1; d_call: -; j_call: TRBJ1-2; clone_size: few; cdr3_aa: CATSDPSRGSYGYTF; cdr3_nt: TGTGCCACCAGTGATCCTTCCAGGGGTAGCTATGGCTACACCTTC
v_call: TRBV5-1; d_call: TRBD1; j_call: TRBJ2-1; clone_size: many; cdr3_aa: CASQSEGASYNEQFF; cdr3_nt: TGCGCCAGCCAATCTGAGGGGGCTTCCTACAATGAGCAGTTCTTC
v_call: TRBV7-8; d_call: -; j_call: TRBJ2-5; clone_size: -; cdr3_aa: CASSIRMVETQYF; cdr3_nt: TGTGCCAGCAGTATTCGTATGGTGGAGACCCAGTACTTC
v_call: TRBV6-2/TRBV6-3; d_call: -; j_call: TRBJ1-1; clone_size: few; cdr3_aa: CASREGGTNTEAFF; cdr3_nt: TGTGCCAGCAGAGAAGGAGGGACGAACACTGAAGCTTTCTTT
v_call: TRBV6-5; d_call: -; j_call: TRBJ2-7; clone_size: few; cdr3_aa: CASAIGAEQYF; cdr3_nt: TGTGCCAGCGCGATAGGGGCCGAGCAGTACTTC
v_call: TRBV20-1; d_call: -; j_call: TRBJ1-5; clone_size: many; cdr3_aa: CSASSRVGQPQHF; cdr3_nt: TGCAGTGCTAGTAGCAGGGTTGGGCAGCCCCAGCATTTT
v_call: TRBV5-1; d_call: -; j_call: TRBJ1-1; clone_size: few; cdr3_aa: CASNTHDEAFF; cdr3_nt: TGCGCCAGCAACACCCATGATGAAGCTTTCTTT
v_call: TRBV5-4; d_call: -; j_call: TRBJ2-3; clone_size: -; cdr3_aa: CASSAPGALTDTQYF; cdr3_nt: TGTGCCAGCAGCGCCCCGGGGGCCCTCACAGATACTCAGTATTTT
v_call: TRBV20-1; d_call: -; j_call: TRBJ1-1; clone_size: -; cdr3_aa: CSARARAYTEAFF; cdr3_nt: TGCAGTGCTAGAGCCCGGGCTTACACTGAAGCTTTCTTT
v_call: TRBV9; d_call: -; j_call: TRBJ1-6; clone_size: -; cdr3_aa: CASSESGGDPNSPLHF; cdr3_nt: TGTGCCAGCAGCGAATCCGGCGGAGATCCTAATTCACCCCTCCACTTT
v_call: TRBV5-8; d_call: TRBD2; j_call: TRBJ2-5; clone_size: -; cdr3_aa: CASSDSGGAGETQYF; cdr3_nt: TGTGCCAGCAGCGATAGCGGGGGGGCCGGAGAGACCCAGTACTTC
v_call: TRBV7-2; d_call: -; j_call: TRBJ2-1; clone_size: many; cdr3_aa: CASSSNSYNEQFF; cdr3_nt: TGTGCCAGCAGCTCCAACTCCTACAATGAGCAGTTCTTC
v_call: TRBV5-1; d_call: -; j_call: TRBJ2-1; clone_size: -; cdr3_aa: CASRKTGNEQFF; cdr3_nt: TGCGCCAGCAGGAAAACAGGGAATGAGCAGTTCTTC
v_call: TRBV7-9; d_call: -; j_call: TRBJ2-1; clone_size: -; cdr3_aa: CASSLVPYNEQFF; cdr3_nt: TGTGCCAGCAGCTTAGTCCCTTACAATGAGCAGTTCTTC
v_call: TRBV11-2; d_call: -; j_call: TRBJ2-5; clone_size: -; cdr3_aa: CASSSQTGAEETQYF; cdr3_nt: TGTGCCAGCAGCTCACAAACTGGGGCTGAAGAGACCCAGTACTTC
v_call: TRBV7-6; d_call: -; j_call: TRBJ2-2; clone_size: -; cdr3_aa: CASSLSASNTGELFF; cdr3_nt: TGTGCCAGCAGCTTAAGCGCGTCGAACACCGGGGAGCTGTTTTTT
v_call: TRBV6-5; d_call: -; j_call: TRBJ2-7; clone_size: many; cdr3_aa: CASSYRPGPYEQYF; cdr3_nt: TGTGCCAGCAGTTACCGGCCAGGGCCTTACGAGCAGTACTTC
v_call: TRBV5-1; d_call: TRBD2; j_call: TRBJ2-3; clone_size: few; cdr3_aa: CASTNGLAGMDTQYF; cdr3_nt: TGCGCCAGCACGAACGGACTAGCGGGAATGGATACGCAGTATTTT
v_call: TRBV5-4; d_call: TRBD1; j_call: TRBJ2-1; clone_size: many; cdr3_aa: CASSLGDRGTREQFF; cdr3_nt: TGTGCCAGCAGCTTGGGGGACAGGGGGACACGGGAGCAGTTCTTC
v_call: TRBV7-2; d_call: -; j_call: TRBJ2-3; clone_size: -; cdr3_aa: CASTAPSRYTQYF; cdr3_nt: TGTGCCAGCACCGCACCGAGCAGGTATACGCAGTATTTT
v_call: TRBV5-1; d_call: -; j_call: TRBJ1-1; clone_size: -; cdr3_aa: CASSWGFGGSTEAFF; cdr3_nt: TGCGCCAGCAGCTGGGGGTTTGGGGGTTCGACTGAAGCTTTCTTT
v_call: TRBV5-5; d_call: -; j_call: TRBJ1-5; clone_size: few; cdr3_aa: CASSRDFNQPQHF; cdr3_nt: TGTGCCAGCAGCAGGGACTTCAATCAGCCCCAGCATTTT
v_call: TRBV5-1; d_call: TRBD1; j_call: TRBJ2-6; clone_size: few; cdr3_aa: CASSYRTGTQPGANVLTF; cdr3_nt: TGCGCCAGCAGCTATCGGACAGGGACCCAACCTGGGGCCAACGTCCTGACTTTC
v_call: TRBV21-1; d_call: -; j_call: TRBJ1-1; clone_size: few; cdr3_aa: CASSTQPRQGMNTEAFF; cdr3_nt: TGTGCCAGCAGCACCCAACCGCGACAGGGAATGAACACTGAAGCTTTCTTT
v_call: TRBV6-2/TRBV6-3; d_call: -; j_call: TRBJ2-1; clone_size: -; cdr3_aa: CASSSSSGKRGAHNEQFF; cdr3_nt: TGTGCCAGCAGTTCATCATCTGGGAAACGGGGGGCCCACAATGAGCAGTTCTTC